This TCR beta chain was obtained from a study of monozygotic twins with cystic fibrosis. This clone was picked up one time. Its antigen is currently unknown. Some clones are missing from TCRdb's copy, which holds only in-frame ones; the method was immunoSEQ multiplex PCR. Of about 35,000 clones in the sample, 66% were seen once. The CDR3 consists of 15 residues. The germline V and J ends were trimmed by 7 bases and 4 bases, with 20 bases remaining between them. Germline V gene sequence: CDR1 SGHRS, CDR2 YFSETQ. Study-wide results and limits: Co-twins had the most similar V usage for 13 of 16 pairs, J for 8.

Material for sequencing was blood. The TCR originated in a girl between 5 and 17 years old with cystic fibrosis. The chain carries TRBV5-1 and TRBJ2-5, with a possible D match to TRBD2 (5 bases). The CDR3 is CASRYHWFAGETQYF. The CDR3 nucleotides are TGCGCCAGCCGATACCACTGGTTTGCGGGAGAGACCCAGTACTTC. The full variable domain, its missing parts supplied by reference TRBV5-1 and TRBJ2-5, is KAGVTQTPRYLIKTRGQQVTLSCSPISGHRSVSWYQQTPGQGLQFLFEYFSETQRNKGNFPGRFSGRQFSNSRSEMNVSTLELGDSALYLCASRYHWFAGETQYFGPGTRLLVL.